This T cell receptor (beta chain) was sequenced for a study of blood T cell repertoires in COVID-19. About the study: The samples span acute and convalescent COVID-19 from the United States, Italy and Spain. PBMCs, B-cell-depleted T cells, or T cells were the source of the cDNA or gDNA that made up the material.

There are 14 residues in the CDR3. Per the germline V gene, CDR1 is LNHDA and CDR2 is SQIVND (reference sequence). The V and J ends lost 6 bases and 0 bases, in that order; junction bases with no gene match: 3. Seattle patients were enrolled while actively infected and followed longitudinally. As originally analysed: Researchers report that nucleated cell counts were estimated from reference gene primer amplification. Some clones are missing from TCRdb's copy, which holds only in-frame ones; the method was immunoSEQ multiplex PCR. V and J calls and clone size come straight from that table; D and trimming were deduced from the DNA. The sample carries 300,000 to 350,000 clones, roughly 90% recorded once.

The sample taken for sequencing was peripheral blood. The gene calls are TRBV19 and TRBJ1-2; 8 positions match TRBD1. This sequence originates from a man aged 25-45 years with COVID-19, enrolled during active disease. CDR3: CASRRQGTNYGYTF. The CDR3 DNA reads TGTGCCAGTAGAAGACAGGGGACTAACTATGGCTACACCTTC. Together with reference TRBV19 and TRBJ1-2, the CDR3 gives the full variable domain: DGGITQSPKYLFRKEGQNVTLSCEQNLNHDAMYWYRQDPGQGLRLIYYSQIVNDFQKGDIAEGYSVSREKKESFPLTVTSAQKNPTAFYLCASRRQGTNYGYTFGSGTRLTVV.